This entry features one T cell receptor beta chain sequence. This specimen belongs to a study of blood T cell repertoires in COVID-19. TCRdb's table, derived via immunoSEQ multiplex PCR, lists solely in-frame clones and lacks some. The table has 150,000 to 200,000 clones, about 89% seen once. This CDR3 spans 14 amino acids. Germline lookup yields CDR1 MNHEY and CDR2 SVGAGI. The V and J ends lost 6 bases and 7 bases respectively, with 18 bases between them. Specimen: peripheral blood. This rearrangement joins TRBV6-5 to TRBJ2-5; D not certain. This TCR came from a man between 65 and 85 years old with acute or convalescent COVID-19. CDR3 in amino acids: CASRSSLLPRTQYF. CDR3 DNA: TGTGCCAGCAGATCCTCTTTGCTCCCGAGGACCCAGTACTTC.